This record covers a single TCR beta chain. In the same sample, other DNA sequences code for this CDR3. Germline V gene lookup returns CDR1 SNHLY and CDR2 FYNNEI. This CDR3 is built from 14 residues. The V and J ends lost 6 bases and 7 bases, in that order; junction bases with no gene match: 4. Profiling relied on immunoSEQ multiplex PCR, and the TCRdb table lists in-frame clones only, not all of them. The sample lists about 45,000 clones; around 82% were seen once. These data come from a study of PD-L1 blockade in urothelial cancer. On the study more broadly: Atezolizumab therapy began for patients at some point between 2013 and 2014, dosed at 1,200 mg intravenously every 3 weeks.

The time point denotes: peripheral blood 6 weeks after treatment start. All patients handed over anywhere from 1 to 8 samples, pretreatment and on-treatment. The material sequenced was PBMCs, taken around atezolizumab (anti-PD-L1) treatment. V gene TRBV2 combines with J gene TRBJ2-1; TRBD2 matches at 12 bases. The receptor was isolated from a man between 60 and 75 years old with urothelial cancer. The CDR3 spells CASRTSGRSNEQFF. As DNA, the CDR3 is TGTGCCAGCAGGACTAGCGGGAGATCGAATGAGCAGTTCTTC.